These 12 T cell receptor beta chains share one sample of origin, sequenced in a study of cytomegalovirus exposure and HLA in healthy donors. The primer mix had 60 Vbeta and 13 Jbeta primers. Some clones are missing from TCRdb's copy, which holds only in-frame ones; the method was immunoSEQ multiplex PCR. The sample has roughly 200,000 clones; roughly 75% are singletons. Sequencing input: PBMCs. The receptors originated from a man aged 35 to 55 in good health and CMV-seronegative.

As DNA, the CDR3 is TGTGCCAGTAGTACTGGACAGGGGACCAAAAACATTCAGTACTTC. Translated, it gives CASSTGQGTKNIQYF. The chain joins TRBV19 to TRBJ2-4; TRBD1 agrees at 9 bases. The J segment lost 2 bases and the V segment lost 4 bases, leaving 3 bases of the junction unmatched. Germline V lookup: CDR1 LNHDA, CDR2 SQIVND (reference sequence). This CDR3 has 15 residues.

The V and J genes are TRBV7-7 and TRBJ2-5; 14 bases map to TRBD2. The length of the CDR3 is 15 residues. Germline lookup yields CDR1 SSHAT and CDR2 FNYEAQ (reference sequence). Trimming at V came to 2 bases and at J to 5 bases, leaving 1 base not matched to a gene. The CDR3 DNA follows: TGTGCCAGCAGCTTACGGACTAGCGGGGGGGAGACCCAGTACTTC. Amino acids: CASSLRTSGGETQYF.

This chain connects TRBV6-4 to TRBJ1-3; D not certain. This CDR3 contains 13 residues. V was trimmed by 4 bases and J by 1 base, leaving 5 bases between them. Germline CDR1 and CDR2: MRHNA and SNTAGT. The CDR3 DNA sequence: TGTGCCAGCAGTGGCAGATCTGGAAACACCATATATTTT. This encodes CASSGRSGNTIYF.

CDR3 sequence (DNA): TGCGCCAGCAGCCCCCACACGACGAACACCGGGGAGCTGTTTTTT. Translating it yields CASSPHTTNTGELFF. V usage is TRBV4-1 and J usage is TRBJ2-2; D remains unclear. The CDR3 spans 15 residues. Trimming shortened V by 4 bases and J by 0 bases, and 9 bases separated the two germline ends. Germline loops: CDR1 MGHRA, CDR2 YSYEKL.

The chain has TRBV5-8 and TRBJ2-2; D is possibly TRBD2 (6 bases). CDR3 length: 15 amino acids. In germline, CDR1 is SGHTS, CDR2 YDEGEE. Trimming took off 3 bases at V and 4 bases at J, with 13 bases between the two ends. CDR3 nucleotide sequence: TGTGCCAGCAGCTATAGACTAGTTAGCACCGGGGAGCTGTTTTTT. It translates to CASSYRLVSTGELFF.

The chain uses TRBV29-1 and TRBJ2-5, with TRBD2 identical over 14 bases. CDR3 length: 13 amino acids. Germline V CDR1 and CDR2: SQVTM, ANQGSEA. V lost 4 bases and J lost 5; bases outside the gene matches: 0. The CDR3 here is CSVGTSGGETQYF. The CDR3 DNA reads TGCAGCGTTGGGACTAGCGGGGGGGAGACCCAGTACTTC.

This chain links TRBV19 with TRBJ1-6; D possibly corresponds to TRBD1 (6 bases). Germline V lookup: CDR1 LNHDA, CDR2 SQIVND (reference sequence). With 5 bases removed from V and 5 bases from J, the gap between germline ends came to 13 bases. The CDR3 sequence is 15 residues long. CDR3 in amino acids: CASSSRGNDNSPLHF. In DNA, the CDR3 is TGTGCCAGTAGTTCCAGGGGTAATGATAATTCACCCCTCCACTTT.

The chain combines TRBV5-1 with TRBJ1-5; no reliable D call. The CDR3 spans 13 residues. Germline lookup yields CDR1 SGHRS and CDR2 YFSETQ. Deletions cut 7 bases from V and 2 bases from J, with 10 bases between. CDR3 sequence (DNA): TGCGCCAGCTGCCGGGTCGGCAATCAGCCCCAGCATTTT. It yields the protein CASCRVGNQPQHF.

CDR3 in DNA: TGCGCCAGCAGCAGAGACAGGGGGAGGTACACTGAAGCTTTCTTT. Translation: CASSRDRGRYTEAFF. The chain joins TRBV5-1 to TRBJ1-1; TRBD1 agrees at 9 bases. The V and J ends lost 4 bases and 3 bases, in that order; junction bases with no gene match: 7. CDR3 size: 15 residues. Germline-derived CDR1 and CDR2 are SGHRS and YFSETQ.

The chain uses TRBV5-6 and TRBJ1-2; perhaps TRBD1 as D (6 bases). The CDR3 has 16 amino acids. CDR1 and CDR2 (germline): SGHDT, YYEEEE. Trimming removed 1 base from V and 1 base from J, with 14 bases in between. For the CDR3, the DNA is TGTGCCAGCAGCTTGACAGGGCTCTCTATTAACTATGGCTACACCTTC. It is translated as CASSLTGLSINYGYTF.

In regard to this clone: At one boundary the junction diverges from the germline segment, which might be a read error. The chain joins TRBV5-1 to TRBJ2-5, with D perhaps matching TRBD1 (6 bases). The germline gives CDR1 SGHRS, CDR2 YFSETQ. The CDR3 totals 15 residues. CDR3 region: CASSLGLGGQETQYF. CDR3 in DNA: TGCGCCAGCAGTTTGGGTCTAGGGGGCCAAGAGACCCAGTACTTC.

This clone was detected once. The DNA of the CDR3 is TGTGCCAGCAGTGCGGGAGACAGGGGTGGGCTCGGAAACACCATATATTTT. This sequence encodes CASSAGDRGGLGNTIYF. The V call is TRBV25-1, the J call TRBJ1-3, with 8 positions matching TRBD1. V dropped 4 bases and J dropped 4; count of bases not matched to a gene: 12. Germline V CDR1 and CDR2: MGHDK, SYGVNS. This CDR3 has 17 amino acids. The full variable domain, completed using reference TRBV25-1 and TRBJ1-3, is EADIYQTPRYLVIGTGKKITLECSQTMGHDKMYWYQQDPGMELHLIHYSYGVNSTEKGDLSSESTVSRIRTEHFPLTLESARPSHTSQYLCASSAGDRGGLGNTIYFGEGSWLTVV.